This TCR beta chain stems from a study of cytomegalovirus exposure and HLA in healthy donors. Amplification used 60 Vbeta primers and 13 Jbeta primers. Using immunoSEQ multiplex PCR, the repertoire was profiled, and TCRdb retains in-frame clones only, with some absent. The repertoire has tens of thousands of clones, about four fifths of them found once; the top ten carry roughly 47%. As regards this clone: What it recognizes is unknown.

Study-level results: High specificity and sensitivity for cytomegalovirus status were reported for the classifier. Most of the CMV-associated TCR beta chains (in a later analysis) appeared to be HLA-restricted. A later analysis linked a missense variant in DCLRE1C to the trimming of TCR beta V and J genes. According to a later analysis, donors in an Asian-associated ancestry cluster reportedly had fewer N-insertions than the 666-donor mean.

CDR3 length: 14 residues. After removal of 6 bases from V and 7 bases from J, the junction contained 6 bases not matched to a gene. CDR1 MNHEY and CDR2 SVGAGI come from the germline V gene. This TCR derives from a man aged 50-60 years in good health and CMV-seropositive. The chain has TRBV6-5 and TRBJ2-7; 13 bases are shared with TRBD2. The sequenced sample was PBMCs. In nucleotides, the CDR3 is TGTGCCAGCAGAGGACTAGCGGGAGTTATGGAGCAGTACTTC. Translation: CASRGLAGVMEQYF.